The T cell receptor (beta chain) described here comes from a study of human T cells and chemical hapten exposure. TCRdb ran MiXCR on the RACE reads and lists one entry per CDR3 protein. The data show more than 55,000 distinct CDR3 sequences, around 9.5% seen once. There are many counts of this clonotype. Deletions cut 3 bases from V and 4 bases from J, with 13 bases between. The length of the CDR3 is 15 residues. Indicated time point: patch test 1, 2 weeks after DPC sensitization. Treatment: therapeutic diphenylcyclopropenone sensitization with weekly scalp DPC. The TCR was taken from a middle-aged woman with alopecia areata. Some clones in this sample may be carry-over from other donors' samples. Sequencing used whole blood, obtained in connection with sensitization to the hapten diphenylcyclopropenone (DPC). The chain couples TRBV12-3 or TRBV12-4 to TRBJ1-5, with D maybe TRBD1 (5 bases). CDR3 DNA: TGTGCCAGCAGTTTGATTACGGGGGGGAATCAGCCCCAGCATTTT. Amino acid sequence: CASSLITGGNQPQHF.